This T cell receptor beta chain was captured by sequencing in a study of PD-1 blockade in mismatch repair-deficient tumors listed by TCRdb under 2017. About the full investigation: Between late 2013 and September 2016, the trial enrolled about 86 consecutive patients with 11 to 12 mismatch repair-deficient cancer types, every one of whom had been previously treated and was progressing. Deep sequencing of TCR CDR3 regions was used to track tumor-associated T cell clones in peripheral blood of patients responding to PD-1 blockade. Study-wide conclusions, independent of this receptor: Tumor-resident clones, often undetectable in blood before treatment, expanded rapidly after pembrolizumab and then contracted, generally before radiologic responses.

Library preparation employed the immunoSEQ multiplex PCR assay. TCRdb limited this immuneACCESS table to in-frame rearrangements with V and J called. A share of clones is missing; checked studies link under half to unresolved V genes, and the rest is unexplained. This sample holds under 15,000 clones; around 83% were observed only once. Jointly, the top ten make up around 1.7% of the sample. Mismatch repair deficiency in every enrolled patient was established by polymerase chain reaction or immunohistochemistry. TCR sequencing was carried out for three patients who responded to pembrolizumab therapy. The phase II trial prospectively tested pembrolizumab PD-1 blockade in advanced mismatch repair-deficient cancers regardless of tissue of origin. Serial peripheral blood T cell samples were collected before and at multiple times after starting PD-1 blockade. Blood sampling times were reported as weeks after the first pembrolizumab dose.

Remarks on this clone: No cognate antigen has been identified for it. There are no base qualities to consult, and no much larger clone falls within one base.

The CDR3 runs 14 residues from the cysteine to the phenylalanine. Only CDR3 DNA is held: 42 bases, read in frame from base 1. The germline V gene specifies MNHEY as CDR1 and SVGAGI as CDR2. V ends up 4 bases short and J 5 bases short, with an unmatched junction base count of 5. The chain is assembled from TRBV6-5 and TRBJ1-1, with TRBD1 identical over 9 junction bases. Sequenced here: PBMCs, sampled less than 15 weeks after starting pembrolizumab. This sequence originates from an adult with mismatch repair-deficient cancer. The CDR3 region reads CASSSGTGTTEAFF. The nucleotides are TGTGCCAGCAGTTCCGGGACAGGGACTACTGAAGCTTTCTTT.